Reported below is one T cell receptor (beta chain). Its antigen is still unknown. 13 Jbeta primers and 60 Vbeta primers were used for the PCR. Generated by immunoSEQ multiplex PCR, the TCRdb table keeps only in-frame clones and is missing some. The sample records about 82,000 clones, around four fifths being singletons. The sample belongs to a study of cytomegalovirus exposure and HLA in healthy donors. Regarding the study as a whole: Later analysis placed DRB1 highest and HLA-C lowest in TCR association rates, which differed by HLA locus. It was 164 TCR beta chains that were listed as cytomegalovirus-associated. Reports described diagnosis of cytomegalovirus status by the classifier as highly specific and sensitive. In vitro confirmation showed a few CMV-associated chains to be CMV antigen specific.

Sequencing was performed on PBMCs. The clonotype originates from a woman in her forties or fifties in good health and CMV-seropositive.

The CDR3 region is CASSYRGITEAFF. CDR3 nucleotide sequence: TGCGCCAGCAGCTACAGGGGTATTACTGAAGCTTTCTTT. The chain uses TRBV5-1 and TRBJ1-1, with 7 bases that match TRBD1. Germline assignment: CDR1 SGHRS and CDR2 YFSETQ. The CDR3 has 13 amino acids. With 3 bases clipped from V and 5 bases from J, the junction kept 4 bases outside the gene matches.